This T cell receptor (beta chain) was captured in a study of blood T cell repertoires in COVID-19. The protocol was immunoSEQ multiplex PCR, while the TCRdb copy is restricted to in-frame clones and leaves out a portion. The table records approximately 150,000 clones, around nine tenths of them present only once. V dropped 4 bases and J dropped 4 bases, with 22 bases sitting between them. CDR1 and CDR2 (germline): SGDLS, YYNGEE. The CDR3 has 17 amino acids. Specimen: peripheral blood. The chain is built from TRBV9 and TRBJ2-3; tentative D call: TRBD1 (9 bases). The receptor was isolated from a woman aged 45-65 years with acute or convalescent COVID-19. CDR3 sequence: CASSLPIAGQGPDTQYF. DNA of the CDR3: TGTGCCAGCAGCTTACCTATAGCGGGACAGGGACCAGATACGCAGTATTTT.